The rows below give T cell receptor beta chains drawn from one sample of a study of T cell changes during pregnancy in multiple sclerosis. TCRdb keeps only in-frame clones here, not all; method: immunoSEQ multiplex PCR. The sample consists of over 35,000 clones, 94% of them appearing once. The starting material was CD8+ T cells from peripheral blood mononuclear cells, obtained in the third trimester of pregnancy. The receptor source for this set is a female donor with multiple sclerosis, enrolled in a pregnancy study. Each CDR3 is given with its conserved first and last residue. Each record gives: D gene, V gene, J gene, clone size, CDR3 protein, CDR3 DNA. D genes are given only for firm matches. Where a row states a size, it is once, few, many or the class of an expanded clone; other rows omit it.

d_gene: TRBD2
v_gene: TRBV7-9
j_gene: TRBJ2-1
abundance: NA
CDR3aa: CASGTSGSNEQFF
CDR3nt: TGTGCCAGCGGGACTAGCGGGAGCAATGAGCAGTTCTTC

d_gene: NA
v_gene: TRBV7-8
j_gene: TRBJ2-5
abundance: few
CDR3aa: CASSLGRGVSATQYF
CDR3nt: TGTGCCAGCAGCTTAGGCCGGGGAGTTAGTGCGACCCAGTACTTC

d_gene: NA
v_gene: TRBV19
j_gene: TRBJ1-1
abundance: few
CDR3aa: CASSIGQMNTEAFF
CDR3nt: TGTGCCAGTAGTATCGGACAGATGAACACTGAAGCTTTCTTT

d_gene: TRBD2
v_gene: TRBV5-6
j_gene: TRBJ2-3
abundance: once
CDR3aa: CASSFGTSGSLDTQYF
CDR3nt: TGTGCCAGCAGCTTTGGGACTAGCGGGAGTTTGGATACGCAGTATTTT

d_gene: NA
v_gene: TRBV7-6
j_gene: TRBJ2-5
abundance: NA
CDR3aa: CASSLGTNPGETQYF
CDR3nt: TGTGCCAGCAGCTTAGGGACAAACCCCGGGGAGACCCAGTACTTC

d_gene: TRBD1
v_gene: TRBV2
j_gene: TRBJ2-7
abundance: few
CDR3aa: CATFPTGDNYEQYF
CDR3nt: TGTGCCACCTTCCCGACAGGGGACAACTACGAGCAGTACTTC

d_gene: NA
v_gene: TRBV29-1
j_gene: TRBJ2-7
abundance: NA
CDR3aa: CSVVNGLEQYF
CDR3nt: TGCAGCGTTGTGAATGGGCTCGAGCAGTACTTC

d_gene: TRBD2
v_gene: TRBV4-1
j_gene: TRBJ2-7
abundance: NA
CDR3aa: CASSRSGPGDEQYF
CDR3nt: TGCGCCAGCAGTCGTAGCGGGCCAGGAGACGAGCAGTACTTC

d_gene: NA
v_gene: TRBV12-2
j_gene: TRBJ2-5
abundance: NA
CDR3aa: CASRFPTSGRHQETQYF
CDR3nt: TGTGCAAGTCGCTTTCCCACTAGCGGGAGGCACCAAGAGACCCAGTACTTC

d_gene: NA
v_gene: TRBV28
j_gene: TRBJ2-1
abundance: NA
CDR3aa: CASSFRESSYNEQFF
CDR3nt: TGTGCCAGCAGTTTCCGAGAGAGCTCCTACAATGAGCAGTTCTTC

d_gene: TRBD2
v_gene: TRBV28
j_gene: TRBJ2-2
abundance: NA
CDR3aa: CASSLIAGALGELFF
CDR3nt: TGTGCCAGCAGTTTAATAGCGGGAGCGCTCGGGGAGCTGTTTTTT

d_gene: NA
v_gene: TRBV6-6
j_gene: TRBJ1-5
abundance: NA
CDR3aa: CASQGNGQPQHF
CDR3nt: TGTGCCAGCCAGGGTAACGGTCAGCCCCAGCATTTT

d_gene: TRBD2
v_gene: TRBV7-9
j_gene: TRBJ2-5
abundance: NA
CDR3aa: CASSLVAGSQETQYF
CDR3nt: TGTGCCAGCAGCTTAGTAGCGGGTTCCCAAGAGACCCAGTACTTC

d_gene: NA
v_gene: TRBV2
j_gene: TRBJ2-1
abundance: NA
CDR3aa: CASSVGGVLRSGSSYNEQFF
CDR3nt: TGTGCCAGCAGTGTAGGAGGGGTCCTCCGGTCGGGCAGCTCCTACAATGAGCAGTTCTTC

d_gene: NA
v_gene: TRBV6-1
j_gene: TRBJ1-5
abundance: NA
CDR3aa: CASRVANQPQHF
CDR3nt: TGTGCCAGCAGGGTAGCGAATCAGCCCCAGCATTTT

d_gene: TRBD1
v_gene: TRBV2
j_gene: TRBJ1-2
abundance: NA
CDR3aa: CASKGTGEARRGYTF
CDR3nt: TGTGCCAGCAAGGGGACAGGAGAAGCGAGAAGGGGCTACACCTTC

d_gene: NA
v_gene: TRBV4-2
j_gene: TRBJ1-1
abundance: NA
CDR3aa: CASSQARATEAFF
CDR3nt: TGTGCCAGCAGCCAAGCGAGGGCCACTGAAGCTTTCTTT

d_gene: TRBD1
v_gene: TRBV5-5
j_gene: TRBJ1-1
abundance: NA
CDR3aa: CASSFGTGGEAFF
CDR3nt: TGTGCCAGCAGCTTCGGGACAGGGGGAGAAGCTTTCTTT

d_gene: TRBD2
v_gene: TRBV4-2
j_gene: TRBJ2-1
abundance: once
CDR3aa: CASSQQPSSSGGAYNEQFF
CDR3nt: TGTGCCAGCAGCCAACAACCCTCTTCTAGCGGGGGCGCCTACAATGAGCAGTTCTTC

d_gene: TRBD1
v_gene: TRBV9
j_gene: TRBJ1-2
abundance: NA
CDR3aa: CASSVEPGGAFVSYGYTF
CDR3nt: TGTGCCAGCAGCGTCGAGCCAGGGGGCGCTTTTGTGTCCTATGGCTACACCTTC

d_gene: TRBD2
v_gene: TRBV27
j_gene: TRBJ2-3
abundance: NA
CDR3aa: CASSKSGTTDTQYF
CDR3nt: TGTGCCAGCAGTAAAAGCGGGACGACAGATACGCAGTATTTT